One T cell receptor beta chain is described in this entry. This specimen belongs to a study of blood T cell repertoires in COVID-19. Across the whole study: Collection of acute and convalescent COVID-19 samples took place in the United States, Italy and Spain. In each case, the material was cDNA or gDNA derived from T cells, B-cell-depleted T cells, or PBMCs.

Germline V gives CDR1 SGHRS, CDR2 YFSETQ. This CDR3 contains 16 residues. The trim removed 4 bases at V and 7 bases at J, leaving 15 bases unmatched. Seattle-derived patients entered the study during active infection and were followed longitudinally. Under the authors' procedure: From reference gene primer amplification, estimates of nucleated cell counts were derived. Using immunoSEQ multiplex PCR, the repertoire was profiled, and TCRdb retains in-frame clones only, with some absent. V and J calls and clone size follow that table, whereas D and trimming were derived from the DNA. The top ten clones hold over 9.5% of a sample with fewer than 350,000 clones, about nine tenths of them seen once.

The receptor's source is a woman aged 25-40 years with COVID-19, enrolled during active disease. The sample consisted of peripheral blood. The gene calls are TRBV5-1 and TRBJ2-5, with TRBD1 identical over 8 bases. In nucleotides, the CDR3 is TGCGCCAGCAGCCCAAACGTCGCAGGGGGCGAGGGGACCCAGTACTTC. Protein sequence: CASSPNVAGGEGTQYF. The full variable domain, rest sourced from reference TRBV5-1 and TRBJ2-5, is KAGVTQTPRYLIKTRGQQVTLSCSPISGHRSVSWYQQTPGQGLQFLFEYFSETQRNKGNFPGRFSGRQFSNSRSEMNVSTLELGDSALYLCASSPNVAGGEGTQYFGPGTRLLVL.